A single sample gave rise to the 28 T cell receptor beta chains below, sequenced in a study of blood T cells in healthy people across ages. A second roughly 7 to 11 cycle PCR used barcoded and J-beta primers. TCRdb re-derived calls from the 5' RACE reads in MiXCR, one entry per CDR3 protein. Of about 320,000 distinct CDR3 sequences in the sample, 25% to 30% were seen once. Sequencing was done on a sample of blood. These receptors originate from a woman aged 70 to 79 in good health.

This clonotype has just a few counts. The CDR3 carries no conserved terminal phenylalanine or tryptophan, so it likely arises from a read error. The chain employs TRBV28 and TRBJ1-2; maybe TRBD1 (5 bases). The V gene's germline CDR1 is MDHEN and CDR2 SYDVKM. The CDR3 is 15 amino acids. V was cut by 5 bases and J by 4 bases, with 17 bases left in between. The CDR3 DNA reads TGTGCCAGCAGTCTCTTGGGACTTGGAGGCTATGGCTACACCCTC. It is translated as CASSLLGLGGYGYTL.

The CDR3 bases are TGTGCCAGCAGCTTGGGGGGACAGGGTGGTAACATTCAGTACTTC. Translating it yields CASSLGGQGGNIQYF. This sequence joins TRBV13 and TRBJ2-4, with 9 nucleotides matching TRBD1. J lost 7 bases, V lost 3 bases, and 7 bases had no gene match. Looked up from germline, CDR1 is PRHDT and CDR2 is FYEKMQ (reference sequence). The CDR3 is 15 residues long.

This clonotype was counted a few times. The limits of the CDR3 on the DNA are not certain, so only TCRdb's listed CDR3 is given. The chain combines TRBV14 with TRBJ1-2; no check of the table's D call, TRBD1, against the DNA was made. The length of the CDR3 is 14 amino acids, counting both ends. Germline V gives CDR1 SGHDN, CDR2 FVKESK. The CDR3 is CAGSPRDRSYGCTF.

CDR3 in DNA: TGTGCCAGCAGCACCAGACAGGACCATCGGGAGCAGTACTTC. It specifies CASSTRQDHREQYF. The V call is TRBV7-9, the J call TRBJ2-7; D is possibly TRBD1 (6 bases). Germline values: CDR1 SEHNR, CDR2 FQNEAQ (reference sequence). The CDR3 extends over 14 amino acids. V was cut by 5 bases and J by 7 bases, with 18 bases left in between.

The gene calls are TRBV15 and TRBJ2-1; a possible D gene is TRBD2 (6 bases). CDR1 is LNHNV and CDR2 is YYDKDF in the germline V gene (reference sequence). CDR3 length: 16 residues. V was shortened by 3 bases and J by 1 base, with 13 bases between the two germline ends. The CDR3 spells CATSSGVSGSYNEQFF. In DNA form, the CDR3 reads TGTGCCACCAGCAGCGGGGTTAGCGGTTCCTACAATGAGCAGTTCTTC.

This chain joins TRBV15 and TRBJ1-4; D perhaps matches TRBD1 (5 bases). Deletions cut 2 bases from V and 5 bases from J, with 12 bases between. Germline CDR1 reads LNHNV; CDR2 reads YYDKDF (reference sequence). The length of the CDR3 is 15 residues. This CDR3 is CATSRRGFHNEKLFF. The CDR3, as DNA: TGTGCCACCAGCAGACGGGGCTTTCACAATGAAAAACTGTTTTTT.

At least ten counts were recorded for this clonotype. The rearrangement joins TRBV3-1 to TRBJ2-1, with D uncertain. V lost 0 bases to trimming and J lost 4 bases, with 13 bases between them. This CDR3 contains 16 residues. CDR1 and CDR2 (germline): LGHDT, YNNKEL (reference sequence). The CDR3 sequence: CASSQDPEPGYNEQFF. The CDR3 coding sequence is TGTGCCAGCAGCCAAGATCCGGAGCCTGGGTACAATGAGCAGTTCTTC.

This clonotype was found a few times. This chain uses TRBV29-1 with TRBJ1-2; no reliable D call. CDR1 SQVTM and CDR2 ANQGSEA come from the germline V gene. This CDR3 has 10 amino acids. CDR3 region: CGVRSAGYTF. CDR3 DNA sequence: TGCGGGGTTAGGAGCGCTGGCTACACCTTC.

The rearrangement joins TRBV20-1 to TRBJ1-5, with TRBD1 as a possible D gene (5 bases). Deletions cut 6 bases from V and 2 bases from J, with 14 bases between. The CDR3 covers 14 residues. Per the germline V gene, CDR1 is DFQATT and CDR2 is SNEGSKA (reference sequence). CDR3 DNA: TGCAGTGCCGCTCAGGGTGGAGGCAATCAGCCCCAGCATTTT. Its protein is CSAAQGGGNQPQHF.

This sequence joins TRBV5-1 and TRBJ2-7; 9 bases are shared with TRBD2. V shed 0 bases and J 1 base; nucleotides not matched to a gene: 5. CDR1 SGHRS and CDR2 YFSETQ come from the germline V gene. CDR3 length: 16 amino acids. The CDR3 is CASSLGTAGGSYEQYF. Here the CDR3 DNA reads TGCGCCAGCAGCTTGGGAACGGCGGGAGGGTCCTACGAGCAGTACTTC.

The gene calls are TRBV20-1 and TRBJ2-5; 12 bases fit TRBD2. Judging by the DNA end, TRBJ2-7 fits better; the J call may be wrong. The CDR3 sequence is 17 residues long. Germline V lookup: CDR1 DFQATT, CDR2 SNEGSKA (reference sequence). Here the CDR3 reads CSARDPLAGGPSYEQYF. The DNA for the CDR3 is TGCAGTGCTAGAGACCCCCTAGCGGGAGGGCCCTCCTACGAGCAGTACTTC.

The genes are TRBV28 and TRBJ2-5, with no clear D. Deletions cut 1 base from V and 0 bases from J, with 3 bases between. The CDR3 runs 13 residues. The germline V gene has CDR1 MDHEN and CDR2 SYDVKM. CDR3 protein: CASSLFHQETQYF. The CDR3 DNA is TGTGCCAGCAGTTTATTTCACCAAGAGACCCAGTACTTC. Combining the CDR3 with reference TRBV28 and TRBJ2-5 gives the whole variable domain DVKVTQSSRYLVKRTGEKVFLECVQDMDHENMFWYRQDPGLGLRLIYFSYDVKMKEKGDIPEGYSVSREKKERFSLILESASTNQTSMYLCASSLFHQETQYFGPGTRLLVL.

The V call is TRBV29-1, the J call TRBJ2-1; D gene uncertain. The CDR3 runs 11 residues. Trimming removed 1 base at V and 8 bases at J, with 6 bases between. Germline loops: CDR1 SQVTM, CDR2 ANQGSEA. DNA for the CDR3: TGCAGCGTTGAAGTCTGGTATGAGCAGTTCTTC. Translating gives CSVEVWYEQFF.

The J gene is TRBJ1-2, the V gene TRBV27; possibly TRBD1 for D (5 bases). The CDR3 runs to 13 residues. Germline CDR1 and CDR2: MNHEY and SMNVEV (reference sequence). Between the trimmed V and J ends, which lost 0 bases and 4 bases, there was a span of 6 bases. The CDR3 bases are TGTGCCAGCAGTTTATCAGGGGTCTATGGCTACACCTTC. Translated, it gives CASSLSGVYGYTF.

The chain employs TRBV2 and TRBJ2-1, with 11 nucleotides matching TRBD2. The end of the DNA is better explained by TRBJ2-7, so the J call may be wrong. The CDR3 is 14 amino acids. From germline, CDR1 is SNHLY and CDR2 FYNNEI. The CDR3 DNA is TGTGCCAGCACGACTAGCGGGATTGCCTACGAGCAGTACTTC. This sequence encodes CASTTSGIAYEQYF.

At least ten counts were recorded for this clonotype. This chain connects TRBV6-2 or TRBV6-3 to TRBJ2-1, with 11 bases lining up with TRBD2. The germline gives CDR1 MNHEY, CDR2 SVGEGT. The V and J ends lost 6 bases and 7 bases, in that order; junction bases with no gene match: 8. This CDR3 contains 15 residues. In DNA form, the CDR3 reads TGTGCCAGCAGGAAGACTAGCGGGATGTATAATGAGCAGTTCTTC. Its protein product is CASRKTSGMYNEQFF.

This clonotype showed up many times. This rearrangement joins TRBV7-6 to TRBJ2-5; D tentatively reads TRBD1 or TRBD2 (5 bases each). The J call could be wrong; TRBJ2-1 is a better fit for the DNA end. This CDR3 is 13 amino acids long. Germline assignment: CDR1 SGHVS and CDR2 FNYEAQ. The CDR3 sequence: CASSLGLEGEQFF. The CDR3 region has the DNA TGTGCCAGCAGCTTGGGTCTAGAGGGGGAGCAGTTCTTC.

This clonotype has a count of ten or more. The V call is TRBV24-1, the J call TRBJ2-2; 8 bases line up with TRBD1. The CDR3 extends over 15 amino acids. Germline assignment: CDR1 KGHDR and CDR2 SFDVKD. V lost 4 bases and J lost 4; bases outside the gene matches: 4. The CDR3 DNA is TGTGCCACCAGTGAAGGGACAGGACCCACCGGGGAGCTGTTTTTT. It specifies CATSEGTGPTGELFF.

The chain couples TRBV19 to TRBJ2-1; 7 bases are shared with TRBD2. CDR3 length: 15 amino acids. Germline CDR1 and CDR2: LNHDA and SQIVND (reference sequence). V lost 3 bases and J lost 3; bases outside the gene matches: 5. CDR3 coding DNA: TGTGCCAGTAGTATTCAGGGAGGGGACTACAATGAGCAGTTCTTC. This codes for CASSIQGGDYNEQFF.

This clonotype was detected only a few times. The chain joins TRBV10-2 to TRBJ1-5; D gene uncertain. There are 14 residues in the CDR3. The V gene's germline CDR1 is WSHSY and CDR2 SAAADI. Trimming cost V 6 bases and J 3 bases, with 12 bases left between them. This CDR3 reads CASSEPGHNQPQHF. The CDR3 DNA follows: TGCGCCAGCAGCGAACCCGGGCACAATCAGCCCCAGCATTTT.

This clonotype is a singleton in its sample. The chain combines TRBV5-8 with TRBJ2-2; no reliable D call. V lost 3 bases and J lost 4, with 13 bases in between. The CDR3 runs 15 residues. Germline V gene sequence: CDR1 SGHTS, CDR2 YDEGEE. The CDR3 nucleotides read TGTGCCAGCAGCTGGGTTGCACATGGCACCGGGGAGCTGTTTTTT. Translating it yields CASSWVAHGTGELFF.

The chain uses TRBV2 and TRBJ2-7; 7 bases fit TRBD1. Trimming cost V 6 bases and J 2 bases; bases outside gene matches: 7. The CDR3 loop spans 14 amino acids. From germline, CDR1 is SNHLY and CDR2 FYNNEI. The CDR3 DNA reads TGTGCCAGCAGGCTGACAGGGAATCCCTACGAGCAGTACTTC. This codes for CASRLTGNPYEQYF.

The chain links TRBV5-1 to TRBJ2-1; 9 nucleotides align to TRBD2. V lost 0 bases and J lost 9; bases outside the gene matches: 4. CDR3 length: 14 amino acids. The V gene's germline CDR1 is SGHRS and CDR2 YFSETQ. As DNA, the CDR3 is TGCGCCAGCAGCTTGGTAGCGGGAGCAGGTGAGCAGTTCTTC. Protein: CASSLVAGAGEQFF.

The J gene is TRBJ2-7, the V gene TRBV10-2, with 12 bases matching TRBD2. The CDR3 extends over 15 amino acids. Per germline, CDR1 WSHSY and CDR2 SAAADI. The trim removed 2 bases at V and 2 bases at J, leaving 1 base unmatched. The CDR3 region is CASSEASGGAYEQYF. Written as DNA, the CDR3 is TGCGCCAGCAGTGAGGCTAGCGGGGGGGCCTACGAGCAGTACTTC.

This clonotype has only a few counts. The rearrangement uses TRBV7-6 and TRBJ2-1; D gene uncertain. Germline lookup yields CDR1 SGHVS and CDR2 FNYEAQ. The CDR3 covers 14 residues. V was pared by 2 bases and J by 8 bases, with 13 bases between. The DNA for the CDR3 is TGTGCCAGCAGCTTATCAGGACCTGGAGATGAGCAGTTCTTC. Translated: CASSLSGPGDEQFF.

This chain joins TRBV10-3 and TRBJ2-7; tentatively, D is TRBD2 (6 bases). Germline values: CDR1 ENHRY, CDR2 SYGVKD. Trimming cost V 6 bases and J 4 bases, with 19 bases left between them. The CDR3 sequence is 15 residues long. The CDR3 DNA reads TGTGCCATCAGCGCCGCCGGGAGATTTAATTACGAGCAGTACTTC. It translates to CAISAAGRFNYEQYF.

This chain connects TRBV20-1 to TRBJ1-5, with unresolved D. The CDR3 runs to 13 residues. CDR1 DFQATT and CDR2 SNEGSKA come from the germline V gene (reference sequence). V was cut by 1 base and J by 1 base, with 5 bases left in between. As DNA, the CDR3 is TGCAGTGCTAGAGGGGCCAGCAATCAGCCCCAGCATTTT. Protein product: CSARGASNQPQHF.

This clonotype was detected only a few times. The chain joins TRBV2 to TRBJ1-6; no reliable D call. The CDR3 is 13 residues long. V was pared by 7 bases and J by 10 bases, with 14 bases between. CDR1 is SNHLY, CDR2 FYNNEI, per germline. The CDR3 region is CASKKFVESPLHF. The CDR3 region has the DNA TGTGCCAGCAAAAAGTTCGTAGAATCACCCCTCCACTTT.